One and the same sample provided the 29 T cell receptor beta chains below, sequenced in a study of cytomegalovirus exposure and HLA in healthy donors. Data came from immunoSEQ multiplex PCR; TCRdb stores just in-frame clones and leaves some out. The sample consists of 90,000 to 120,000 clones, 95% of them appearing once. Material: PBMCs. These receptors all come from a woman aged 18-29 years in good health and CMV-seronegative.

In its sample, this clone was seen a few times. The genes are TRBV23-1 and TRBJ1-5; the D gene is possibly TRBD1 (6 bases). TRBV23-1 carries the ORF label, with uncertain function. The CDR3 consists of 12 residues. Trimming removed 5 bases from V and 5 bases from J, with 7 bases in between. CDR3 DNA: TGCGCCAGCAGTTCAGGGGATCAGCCCCAGCATTTT. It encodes CASSSGDQPQHF.

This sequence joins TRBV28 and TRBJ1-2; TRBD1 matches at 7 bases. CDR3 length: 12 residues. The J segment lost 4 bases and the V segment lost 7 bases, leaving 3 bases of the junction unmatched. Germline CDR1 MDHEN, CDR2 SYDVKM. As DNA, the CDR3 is TGTGCCAGCAAGACAGGGCCCTATGGCTACACCTTC. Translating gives CASKTGPYGYTF.

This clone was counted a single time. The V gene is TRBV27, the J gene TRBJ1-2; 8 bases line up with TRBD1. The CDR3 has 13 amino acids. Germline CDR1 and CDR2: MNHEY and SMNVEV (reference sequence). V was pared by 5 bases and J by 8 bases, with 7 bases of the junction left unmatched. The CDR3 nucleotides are TGTGCCAGCAGTCCCTCGGACAGGGCGGGCTACACCTTC. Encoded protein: CASSPSDRAGYTF.

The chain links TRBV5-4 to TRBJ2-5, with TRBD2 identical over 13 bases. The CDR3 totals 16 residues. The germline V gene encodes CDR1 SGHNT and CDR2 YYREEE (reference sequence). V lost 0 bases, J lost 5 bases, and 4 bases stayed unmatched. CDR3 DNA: TGTGCCAGCAGCTTGGGACTAGCGGGGGGTCCCGAGACCCAGTACTTC. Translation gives CASSLGLAGGPETQYF.

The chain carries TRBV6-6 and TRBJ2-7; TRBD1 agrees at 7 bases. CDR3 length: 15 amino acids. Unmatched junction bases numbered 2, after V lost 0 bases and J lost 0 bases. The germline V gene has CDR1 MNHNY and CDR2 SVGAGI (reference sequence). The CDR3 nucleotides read TGTGCCAGCAGTTACTCGACAGGGTCCTCCTACGAGCAGTACTTC. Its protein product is CASSYSTGSSYEQYF.

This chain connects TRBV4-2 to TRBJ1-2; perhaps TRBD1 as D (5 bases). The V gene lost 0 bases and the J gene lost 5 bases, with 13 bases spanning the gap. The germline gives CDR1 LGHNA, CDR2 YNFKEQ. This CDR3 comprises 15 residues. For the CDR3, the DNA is TGTGCCAGCAGCCAAGATTGGGCAGGGCCATATGGCTACACCTTC. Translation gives CASSQDWAGPYGYTF.

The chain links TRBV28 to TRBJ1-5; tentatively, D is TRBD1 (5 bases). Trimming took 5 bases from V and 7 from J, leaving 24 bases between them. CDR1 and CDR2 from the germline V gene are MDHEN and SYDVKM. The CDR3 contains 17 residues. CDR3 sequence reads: CASSGQGGSTAYQPQHF. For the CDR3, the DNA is TGTGCCAGCAGTGGACAAGGTGGCTCGACGGCCTACCAGCCCCAGCATTTT.

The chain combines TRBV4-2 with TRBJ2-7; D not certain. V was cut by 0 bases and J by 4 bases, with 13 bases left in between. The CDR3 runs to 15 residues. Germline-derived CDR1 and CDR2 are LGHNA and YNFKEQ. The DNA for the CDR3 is TGTGCCAGCAGCCAAGAGTCCCCGACACCGTACGAGCAGTACTTC. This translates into CASSQESPTPYEQYF.

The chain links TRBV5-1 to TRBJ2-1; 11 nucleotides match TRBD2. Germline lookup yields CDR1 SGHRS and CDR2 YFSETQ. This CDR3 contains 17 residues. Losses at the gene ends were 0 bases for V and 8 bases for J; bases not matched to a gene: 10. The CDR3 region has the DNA TGCGCCAGCAGCTTGGTCCCGGCTAGCGGGGGGCTGGATGAGCAGTTCTTC. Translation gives CASSLVPASGGLDEQFF.

CDR3 loop: CASSHDRNAGGDEKLFF. The CDR3 DNA reads TGTGCCAGCAGCCATGACAGGAACGCGGGAGGTGATGAAAAACTGTTTTTT. The chain uses TRBV7-6 and TRBJ1-4; maybe TRBD1 (6 bases). There are 17 residues in the CDR3. Germline V gene lookup returns CDR1 SGHVS and CDR2 FNYEAQ. Trimming took off 5 bases at V and 6 bases at J, with 22 bases between the two ends.

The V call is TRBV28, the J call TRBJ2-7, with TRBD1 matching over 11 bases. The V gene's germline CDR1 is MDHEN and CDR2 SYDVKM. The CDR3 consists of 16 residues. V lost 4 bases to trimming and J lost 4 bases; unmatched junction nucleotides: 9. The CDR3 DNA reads TGTGCCAGCAGTTCCCCCGGGACAGGGGGTCGGTACGAGCAGTACTTC. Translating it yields CASSSPGTGGRYEQYF.

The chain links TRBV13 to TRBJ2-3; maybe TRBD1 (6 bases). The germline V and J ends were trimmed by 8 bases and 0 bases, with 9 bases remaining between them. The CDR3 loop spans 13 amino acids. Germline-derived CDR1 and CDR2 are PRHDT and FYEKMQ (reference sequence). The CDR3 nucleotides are TGTGCCAGCGGGGACACTAGCACAGATACGCAGTATTTT. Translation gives CASGDTSTDTQYF.

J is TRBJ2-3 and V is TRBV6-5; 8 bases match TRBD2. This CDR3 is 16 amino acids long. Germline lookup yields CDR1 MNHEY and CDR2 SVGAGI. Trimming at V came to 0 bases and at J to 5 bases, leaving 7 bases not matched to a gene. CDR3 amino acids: CASSYSTGLEGDTQYF. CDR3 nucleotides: TGTGCCAGCAGTTACTCGACGGGACTAGAGGGAGATACGCAGTATTTT.

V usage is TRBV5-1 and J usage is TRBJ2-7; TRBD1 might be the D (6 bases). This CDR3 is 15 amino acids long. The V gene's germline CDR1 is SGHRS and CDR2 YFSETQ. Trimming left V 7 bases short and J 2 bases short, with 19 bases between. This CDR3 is CASQVQVTGPYEQYF. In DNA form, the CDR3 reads TGCGCCAGCCAAGTGCAAGTGACAGGACCCTACGAGCAGTACTTC.

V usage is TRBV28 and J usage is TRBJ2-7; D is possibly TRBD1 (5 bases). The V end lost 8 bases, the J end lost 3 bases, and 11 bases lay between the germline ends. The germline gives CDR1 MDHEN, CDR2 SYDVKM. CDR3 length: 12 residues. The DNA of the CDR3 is TGTGCCAGCGAATCCGACAGCTACGAGCAGTACTTC. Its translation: CASESDSYEQYF.

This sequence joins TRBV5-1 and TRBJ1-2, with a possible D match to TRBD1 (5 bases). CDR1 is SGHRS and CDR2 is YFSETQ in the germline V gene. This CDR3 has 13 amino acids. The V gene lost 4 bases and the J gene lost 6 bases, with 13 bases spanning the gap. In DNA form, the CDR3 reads TGCGCCAGCAGCCGGTCCGGGGGGGATGGCTACACCTTC. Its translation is CASSRSGGDGYTF.

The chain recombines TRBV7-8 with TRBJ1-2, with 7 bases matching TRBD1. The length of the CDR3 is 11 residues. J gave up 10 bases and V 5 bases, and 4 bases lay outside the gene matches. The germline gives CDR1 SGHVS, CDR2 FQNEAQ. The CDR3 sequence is CASSPGTAYTF. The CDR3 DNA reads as TGTGCCAGCAGCCCGGGGACAGCCTACACCTTC.

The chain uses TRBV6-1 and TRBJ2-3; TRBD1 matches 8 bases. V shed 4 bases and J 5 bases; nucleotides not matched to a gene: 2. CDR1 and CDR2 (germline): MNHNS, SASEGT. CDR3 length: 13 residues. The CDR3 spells CASSVDREDTQYF. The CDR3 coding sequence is TGTGCCAGCAGTGTGGACAGGGAAGATACGCAGTATTTT.

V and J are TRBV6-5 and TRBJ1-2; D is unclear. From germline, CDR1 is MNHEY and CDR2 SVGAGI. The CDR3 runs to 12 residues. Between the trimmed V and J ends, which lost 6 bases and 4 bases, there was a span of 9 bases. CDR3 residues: CASRASGYGYTF. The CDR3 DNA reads TGTGCCAGCAGGGCGTCAGGCTATGGCTACACCTTC.

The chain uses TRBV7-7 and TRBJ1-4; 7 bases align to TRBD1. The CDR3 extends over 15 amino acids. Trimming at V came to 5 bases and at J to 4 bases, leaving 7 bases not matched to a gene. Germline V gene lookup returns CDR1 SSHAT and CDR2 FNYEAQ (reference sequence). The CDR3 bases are TGTGCCAGCAGCGCACGGACAGGTTATAATGAAAAACTGTTTTTT. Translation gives CASSARTGYNEKLFF.

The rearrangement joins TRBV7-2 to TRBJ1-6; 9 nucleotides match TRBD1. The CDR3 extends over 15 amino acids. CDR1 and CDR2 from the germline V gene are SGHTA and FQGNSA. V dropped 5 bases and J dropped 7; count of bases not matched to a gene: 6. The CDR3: CASSTRTGENSPLHF. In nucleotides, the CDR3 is TGTGCCAGCAGCACAAGGACAGGGGAAAATTCACCCCTCCACTTT.

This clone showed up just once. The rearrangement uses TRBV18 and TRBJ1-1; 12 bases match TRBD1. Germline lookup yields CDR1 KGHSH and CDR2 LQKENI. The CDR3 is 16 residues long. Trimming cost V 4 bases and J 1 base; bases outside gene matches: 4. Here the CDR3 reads CASSRGQGAGNTEAFF. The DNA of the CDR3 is TGTGCCAGCTCACGGGGACAGGGGGCCGGGAACACTGAAGCTTTCTTT.

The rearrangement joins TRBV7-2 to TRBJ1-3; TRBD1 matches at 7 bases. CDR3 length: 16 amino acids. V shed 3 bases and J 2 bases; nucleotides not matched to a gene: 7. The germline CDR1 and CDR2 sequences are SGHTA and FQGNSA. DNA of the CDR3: TGTGCCAGCAGCTTCTGGACAGGACAGACTGGAAACACCATATATTTT. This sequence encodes CASSFWTGQTGNTIYF.

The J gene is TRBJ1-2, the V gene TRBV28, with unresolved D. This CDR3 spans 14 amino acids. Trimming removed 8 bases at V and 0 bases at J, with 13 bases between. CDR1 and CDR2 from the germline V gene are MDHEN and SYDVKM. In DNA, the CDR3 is TGTGCCAGCGGTCAAGGCGGTTCTAACTATGGCTACACCTTC. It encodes CASGQGGSNYGYTF.

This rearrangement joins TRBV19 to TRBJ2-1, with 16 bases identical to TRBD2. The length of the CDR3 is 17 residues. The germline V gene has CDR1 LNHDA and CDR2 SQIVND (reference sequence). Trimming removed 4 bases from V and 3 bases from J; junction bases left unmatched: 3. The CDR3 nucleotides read TGTGCCAGTAGTAAGGGACTAGCGGGGGGGTTCTACAATGAGCAGTTCTTC. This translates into CASSKGLAGGFYNEQFF.

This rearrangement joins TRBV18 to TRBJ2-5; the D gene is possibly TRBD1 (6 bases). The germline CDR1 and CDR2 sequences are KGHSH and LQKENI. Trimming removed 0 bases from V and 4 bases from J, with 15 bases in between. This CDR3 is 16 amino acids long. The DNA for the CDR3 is TGTGCCAGCTCACCACCACAGGGCCGACCAGGAGAGACCCAGTACTTC. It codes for CASSPPQGRPGETQYF. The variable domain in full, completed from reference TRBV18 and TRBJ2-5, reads NAGVMQNPRHLVRRRGQEARLRCSPMKGHSHVYWYRQLPEEGLKFMVYLQKENIIDESGMPKERFSAEFPKEGPSILRIQQVVRGDSAAYFCASSPPQGRPGETQYFGPGTRLLVL.

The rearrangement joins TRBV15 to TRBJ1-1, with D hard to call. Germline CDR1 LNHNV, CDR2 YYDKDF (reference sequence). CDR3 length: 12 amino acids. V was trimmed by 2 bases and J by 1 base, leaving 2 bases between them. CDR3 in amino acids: CATSRQNTEAFF. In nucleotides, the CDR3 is TGTGCCACCAGCAGACAGAACACTGAAGCTTTCTTT.

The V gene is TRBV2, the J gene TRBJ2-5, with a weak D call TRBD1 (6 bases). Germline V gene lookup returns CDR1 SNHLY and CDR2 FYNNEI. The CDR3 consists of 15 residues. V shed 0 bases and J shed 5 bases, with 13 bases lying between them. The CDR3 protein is CASSEANQGLETQYF. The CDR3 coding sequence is TGTGCCAGCAGTGAAGCGAACCAGGGGTTGGAGACCCAGTACTTC. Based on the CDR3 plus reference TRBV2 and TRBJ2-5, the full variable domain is EPEVTQTPSHQVTQMGQEVILRCVPISNHLYFYWYRQILGQKVEFLVSFYNNEISEKSEIFDDQFSVERPDGSNFTLKIRSTKLEDSAMYFCASSEANQGLETQYFGPGTRLLVL.

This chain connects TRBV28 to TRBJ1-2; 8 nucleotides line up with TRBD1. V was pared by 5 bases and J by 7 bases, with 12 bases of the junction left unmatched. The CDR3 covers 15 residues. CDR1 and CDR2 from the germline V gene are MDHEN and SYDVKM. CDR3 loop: CASSAIRTGRSGYTF. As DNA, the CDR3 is TGTGCCAGCAGTGCGATCCGGACAGGGAGGAGTGGCTACACCTTC.